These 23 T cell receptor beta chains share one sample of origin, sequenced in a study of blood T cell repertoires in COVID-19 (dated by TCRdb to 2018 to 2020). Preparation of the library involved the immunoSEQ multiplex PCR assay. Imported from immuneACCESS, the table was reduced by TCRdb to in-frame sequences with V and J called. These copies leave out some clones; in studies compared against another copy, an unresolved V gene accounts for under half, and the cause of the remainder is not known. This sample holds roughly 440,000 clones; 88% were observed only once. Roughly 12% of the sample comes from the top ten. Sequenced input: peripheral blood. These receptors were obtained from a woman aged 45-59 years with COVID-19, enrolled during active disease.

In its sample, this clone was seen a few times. The CDR3 protein is CASSESPYQGYTF. The CDR3 coding sequence is TGTGCCAGCAGTGAATCGCCTTACCAGGGCTACACCTTC. The V and J genes are TRBV6-1 and TRBJ1-2; D ambiguous. This CDR3 comprises 13 residues. Germline lookup yields CDR1 MNHNS and CDR2 SASEGT. Trimming pared 2 bases from V and 8 bases from J, leaving 12 bases between.

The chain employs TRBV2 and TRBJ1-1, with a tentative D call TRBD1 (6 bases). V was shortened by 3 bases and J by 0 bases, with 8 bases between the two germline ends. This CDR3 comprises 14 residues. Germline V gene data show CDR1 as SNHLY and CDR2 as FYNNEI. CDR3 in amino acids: CASSEGTLNTEAFF. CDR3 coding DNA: TGTGCCAGCAGTGAGGGGACACTGAACACTGAAGCTTTCTTT.

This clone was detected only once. The CDR3 region is CASSKGLAGPQETQYF. DNA of the CDR3: TGTGCCAGCAGTAAAGGACTAGCGGGGCCCCAAGAGACCCAGTACTTC. The gene calls are TRBV6-1 and TRBJ2-5; TRBD2 matches at 12 bases. CDR1 is MNHNS and CDR2 is SASEGT in the germline V gene. Trimming cost V 5 bases and J 1 base; bases outside gene matches: 5. This CDR3 has 16 amino acids.

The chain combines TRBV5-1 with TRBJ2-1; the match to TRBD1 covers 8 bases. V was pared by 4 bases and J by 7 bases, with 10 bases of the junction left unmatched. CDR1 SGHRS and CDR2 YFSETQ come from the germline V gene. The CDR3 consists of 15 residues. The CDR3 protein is CASSPRGLRMNEQFF. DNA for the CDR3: TGCGCCAGCAGCCCCAGGGGGCTTAGAATGAATGAGCAGTTCTTC.

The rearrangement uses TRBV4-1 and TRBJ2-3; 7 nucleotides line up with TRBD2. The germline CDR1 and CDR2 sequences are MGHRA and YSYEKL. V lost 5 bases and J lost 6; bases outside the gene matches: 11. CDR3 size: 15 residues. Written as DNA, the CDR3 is TGCGCCAGCAGCACCCGGGGGGACGGTGGCGATACGCAGTATTTT. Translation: CASSTRGDGGDTQYF.

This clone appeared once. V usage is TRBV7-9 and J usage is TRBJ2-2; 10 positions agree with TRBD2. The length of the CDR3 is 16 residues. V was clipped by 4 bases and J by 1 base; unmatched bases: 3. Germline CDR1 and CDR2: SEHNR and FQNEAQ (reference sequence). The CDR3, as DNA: TGTGCCAGCAGCTCCCTAGCGGGGGAGAACACCGGGGAGCTGTTTTTT. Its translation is CASSSLAGENTGELFF.

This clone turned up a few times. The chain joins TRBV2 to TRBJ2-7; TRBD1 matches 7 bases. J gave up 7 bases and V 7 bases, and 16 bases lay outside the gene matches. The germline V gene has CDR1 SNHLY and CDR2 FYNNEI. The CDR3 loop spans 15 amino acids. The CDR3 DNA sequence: TGTGCCAGCACGGACAGGAGGAATTCCGGAAAAGAGCAGTACTTC. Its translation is CASTDRRNSGKEQYF. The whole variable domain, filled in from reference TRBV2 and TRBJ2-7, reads EPEVTQTPSHQVTQMGQEVILRCVPISNHLYFYWYRQILGQKVEFLVSFYNNEISEKSEIFDDQFSVERPDGSNFTLKIRSTKLEDSAMYFCASTDRRNSGKEQYFGPGTRLTVT.

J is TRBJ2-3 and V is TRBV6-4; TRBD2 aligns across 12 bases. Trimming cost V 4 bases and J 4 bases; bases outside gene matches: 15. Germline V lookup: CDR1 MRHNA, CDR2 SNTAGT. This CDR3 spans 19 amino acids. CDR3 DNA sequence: TGTGCCAGCAGTGGAAGGGAAGGACTAGCGGGGTTGAGCGCAGATACGCAGTATTTT. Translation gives CASSGREGLAGLSADTQYF.

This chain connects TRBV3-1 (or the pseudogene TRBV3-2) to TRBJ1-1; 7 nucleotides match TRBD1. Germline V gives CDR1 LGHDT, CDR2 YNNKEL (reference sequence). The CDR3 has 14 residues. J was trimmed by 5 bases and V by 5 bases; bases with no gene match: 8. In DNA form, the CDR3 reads TGTGCCAGCAGCAAGGGGGCAGTACTTACTGAAGCTTTCTTT. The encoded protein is CASSKGAVLTEAFF.

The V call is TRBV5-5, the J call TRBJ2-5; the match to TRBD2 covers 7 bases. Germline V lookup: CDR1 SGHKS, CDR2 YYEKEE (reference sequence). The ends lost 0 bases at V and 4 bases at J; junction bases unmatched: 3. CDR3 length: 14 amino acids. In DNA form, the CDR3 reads TGTGCCAGCAGCTTGGTTACGGGGGGAGAGACCCAGTACTTC. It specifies CASSLVTGGETQYF.

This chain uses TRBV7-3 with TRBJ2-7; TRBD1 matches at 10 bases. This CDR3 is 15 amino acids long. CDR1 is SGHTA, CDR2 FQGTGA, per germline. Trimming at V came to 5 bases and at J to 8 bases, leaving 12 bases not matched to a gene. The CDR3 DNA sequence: TGTGCCAGCAGCATACAGCCGGGACAGGGGTCTCAGCAGTACTTC. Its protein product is CASSIQPGQGSQQYF.

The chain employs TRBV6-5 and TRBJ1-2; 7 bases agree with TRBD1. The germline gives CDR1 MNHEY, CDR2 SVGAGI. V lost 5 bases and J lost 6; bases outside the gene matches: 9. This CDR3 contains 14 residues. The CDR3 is CASSPWDSSHGYTF. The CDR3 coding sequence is TGTGCCAGCAGTCCTTGGGACAGTTCCCATGGCTACACCTTC.

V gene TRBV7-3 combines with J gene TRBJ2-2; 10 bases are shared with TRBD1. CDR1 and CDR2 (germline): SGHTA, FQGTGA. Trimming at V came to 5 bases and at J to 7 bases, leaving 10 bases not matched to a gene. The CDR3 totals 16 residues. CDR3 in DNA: TGTGCCAGCAGCGCCAGGACAGGGGGGATAGTCGGGGAGCTGTTTTTT. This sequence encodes CASSARTGGIVGELFF.

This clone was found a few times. CDR3 coding DNA: TGTGCCAGCAGCCCCGGGACTAGTAGGACCGGGGAGCTGTTTTTT. This codes for CASSPGTSRTGELFF. The gene calls are TRBV6-2 or TRBV6-3 and TRBJ2-2; 8 bases line up with TRBD2. Germline values: CDR1 MNHEY, CDR2 SVGEGT. With 6 bases clipped from V and 5 bases from J, the junction kept 8 bases outside the gene matches. CDR3 size: 15 residues.

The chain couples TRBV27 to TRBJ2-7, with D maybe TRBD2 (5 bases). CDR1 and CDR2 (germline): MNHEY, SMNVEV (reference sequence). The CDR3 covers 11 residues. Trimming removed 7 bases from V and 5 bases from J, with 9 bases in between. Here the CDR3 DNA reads TGTGCCAGCACCTCCGGGAACGAGCAGTACTTC. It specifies CASTSGNEQYF.

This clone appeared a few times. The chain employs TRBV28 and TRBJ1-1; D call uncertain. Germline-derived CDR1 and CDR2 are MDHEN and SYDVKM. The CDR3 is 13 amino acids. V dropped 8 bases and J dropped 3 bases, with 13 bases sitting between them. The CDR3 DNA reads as TGTGCCAGCTCGAAATGGGGAGACACTGAAGCTTTCTTT. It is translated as CASSKWGDTEAFF.

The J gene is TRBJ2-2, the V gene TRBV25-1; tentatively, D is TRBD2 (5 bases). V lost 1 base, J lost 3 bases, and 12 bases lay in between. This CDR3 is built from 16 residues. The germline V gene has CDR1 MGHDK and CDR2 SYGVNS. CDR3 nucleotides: TGTGCCAGCAGTGAATGGGAGAGGGAACACACCGGGGAGCTGTTTTTT. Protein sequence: CASSEWEREHTGELFF. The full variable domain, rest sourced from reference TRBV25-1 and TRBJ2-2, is EADIYQTPRYLVIGTGKKITLECSQTMGHDKMYWYQQDPGMELHLIHYSYGVNSTEKGDLSSESTVSRIRTEHFPLTLESARPSHTSQYLCASSEWEREHTGELFFGEGSRLTVL.

The CDR3 loop is CATSDTAGTGGRTDTQYF. CDR3 sequence (DNA): TGTGCCACCAGTGATACAGCCGGGACAGGGGGAAGAACAGATACGCAGTATTTT. The genes are TRBV24-1 and TRBJ2-3; 11 bases agree with TRBD1. V was clipped by 3 bases and J by 3 bases; unmatched bases: 10. The CDR3 sequence is 18 residues long. The V gene's germline CDR1 is KGHDR and CDR2 SFDVKD.

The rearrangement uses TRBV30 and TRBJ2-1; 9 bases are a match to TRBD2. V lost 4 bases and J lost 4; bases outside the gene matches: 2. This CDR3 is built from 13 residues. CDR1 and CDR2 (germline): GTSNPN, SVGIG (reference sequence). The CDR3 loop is CAWTAGGYNEQFF. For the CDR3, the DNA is TGTGCCTGGACAGCGGGGGGTTACAATGAGCAGTTCTTC.

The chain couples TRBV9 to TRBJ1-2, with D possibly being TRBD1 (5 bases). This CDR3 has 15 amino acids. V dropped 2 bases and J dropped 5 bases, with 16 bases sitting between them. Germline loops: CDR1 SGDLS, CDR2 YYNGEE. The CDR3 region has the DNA TGTGCCAGCAGCGTTGGAGACAGTTTCGTTTATGGCTACACCTTC. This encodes CASSVGDSFVYGYTF.

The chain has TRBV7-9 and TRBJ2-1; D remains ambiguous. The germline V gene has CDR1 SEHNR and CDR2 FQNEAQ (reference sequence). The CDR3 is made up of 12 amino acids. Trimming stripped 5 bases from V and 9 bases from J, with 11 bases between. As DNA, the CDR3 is TGTGCCAGCAGCCCAATCCGAGGTGAGCAGTTCTTC. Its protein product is CASSPIRGEQFF. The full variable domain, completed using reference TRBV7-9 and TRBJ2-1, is DTGVSQNPRHKITKRGQNVTFRCDPISEHNRLYWYRQTLGQGPEFLTYFQNEAQLEKSRLLSDRFSAERPKGSFSTLEIQRTEQGDSAMYLCASSPIRGEQFFGPGTRLTVL.

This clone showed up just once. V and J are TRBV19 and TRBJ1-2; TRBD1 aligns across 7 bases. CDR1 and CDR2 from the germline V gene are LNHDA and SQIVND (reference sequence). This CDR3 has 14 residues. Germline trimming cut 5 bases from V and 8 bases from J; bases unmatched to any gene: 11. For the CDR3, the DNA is TGTGCCAGTAGTCCCTGGGACAGCGCTATGGGCTACACCTTC. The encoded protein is CASSPWDSAMGYTF.

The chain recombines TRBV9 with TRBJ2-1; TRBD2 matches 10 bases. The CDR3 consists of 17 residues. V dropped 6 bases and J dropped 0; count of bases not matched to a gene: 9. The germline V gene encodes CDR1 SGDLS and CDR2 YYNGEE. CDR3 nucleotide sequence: TGTGCCAGCACCAAGAGCTCTAGCGGGAGCTCCTACAATGAGCAGTTCTTC. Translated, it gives CASTKSSSGSSYNEQFF.